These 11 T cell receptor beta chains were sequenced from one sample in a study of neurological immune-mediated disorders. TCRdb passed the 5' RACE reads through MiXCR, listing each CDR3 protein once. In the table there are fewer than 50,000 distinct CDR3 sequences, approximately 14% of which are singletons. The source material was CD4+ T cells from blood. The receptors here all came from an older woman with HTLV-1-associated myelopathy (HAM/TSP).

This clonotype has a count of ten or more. The CDR3 protein is CSAGPRSYNEQFF. The CDR3 DNA sequence: TGCAGTGCTGGCCCCAGGTCCTACAATGAGCAGTTCTTC. The chain employs TRBV20-1 and TRBJ2-1; D is uncertain. Germline CDR1 reads DFQATT; CDR2 reads SNEGSKA (reference sequence). The CDR3 runs to 13 residues. Between the trimmed V and J ends, which lost 5 bases and 1 base, there was a span of 9 bases.

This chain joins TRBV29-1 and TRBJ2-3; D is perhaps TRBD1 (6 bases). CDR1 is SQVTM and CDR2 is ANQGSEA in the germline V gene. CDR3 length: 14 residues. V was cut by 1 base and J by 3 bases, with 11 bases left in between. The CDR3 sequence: CSVEGPQGTDTQYF. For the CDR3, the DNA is TGCAGCGTTGAAGGTCCCCAGGGGACAGATACGCAGTATTTT.

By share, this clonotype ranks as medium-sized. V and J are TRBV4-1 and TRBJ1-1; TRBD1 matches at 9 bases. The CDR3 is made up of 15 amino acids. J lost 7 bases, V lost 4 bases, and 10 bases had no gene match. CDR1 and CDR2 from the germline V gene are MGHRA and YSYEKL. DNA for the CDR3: TGCGCCAGCAGCCGACAGGGGACAGGGAGGGGTGAAGCTTTCTTT. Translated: CASSRQGTGRGEAFF.

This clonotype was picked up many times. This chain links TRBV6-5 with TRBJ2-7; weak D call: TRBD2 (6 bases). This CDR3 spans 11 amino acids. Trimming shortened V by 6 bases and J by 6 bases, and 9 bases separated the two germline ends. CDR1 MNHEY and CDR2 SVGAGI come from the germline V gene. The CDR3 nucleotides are TGTGCCAGCAGACTTAGCGGCGAGCAGTACTTC. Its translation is CASRLSGEQYF.

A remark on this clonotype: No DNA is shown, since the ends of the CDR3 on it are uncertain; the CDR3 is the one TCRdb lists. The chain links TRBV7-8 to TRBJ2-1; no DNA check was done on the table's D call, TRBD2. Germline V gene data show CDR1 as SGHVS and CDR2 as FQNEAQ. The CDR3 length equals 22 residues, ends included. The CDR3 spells CASSFYICSASGRHGSYNEQFF.

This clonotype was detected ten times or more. CDR3 protein: CASSGTSGGTETQYF. CDR3 DNA: TGTGCCAGCAGTGGGACTAGCGGGGGGACGGAGACCCAGTACTTC. This chain connects TRBV2 to TRBJ2-5; 14 nucleotides agree with TRBD2. This CDR3 comprises 15 residues. V dropped 4 bases and J dropped 5; count of bases not matched to a gene: 3. The germline CDR1 and CDR2 sequences are SNHLY and FYNNEI. The whole variable domain, filled in from reference TRBV2 and TRBJ2-5, reads EPEVTQTPSHQVTQMGQEVILRCVPISNHLYFYWYRQILGQKVEFLVSFYNNEISEKSEIFDDQFSVERPDGSNFTLKIRSTKLEDSAMYFCASSGTSGGTETQYFGPGTRLLVL.

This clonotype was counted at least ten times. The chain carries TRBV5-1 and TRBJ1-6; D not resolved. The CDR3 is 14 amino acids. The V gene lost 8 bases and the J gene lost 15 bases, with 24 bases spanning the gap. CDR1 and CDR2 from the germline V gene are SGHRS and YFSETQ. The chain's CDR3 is CARGRAFSGLDLHF. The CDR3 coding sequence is TGCGCCAGAGGTAGGGCTTTCTCGGGATTAGACCTCCACTTT.

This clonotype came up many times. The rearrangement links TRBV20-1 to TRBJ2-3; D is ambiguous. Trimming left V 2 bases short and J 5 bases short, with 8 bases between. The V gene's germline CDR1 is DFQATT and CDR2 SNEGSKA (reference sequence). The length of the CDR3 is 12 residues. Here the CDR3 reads CSARPRLDTQYF. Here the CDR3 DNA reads TGCAGTGCTAGACCAAGGCTAGATACGCAGTATTTT.

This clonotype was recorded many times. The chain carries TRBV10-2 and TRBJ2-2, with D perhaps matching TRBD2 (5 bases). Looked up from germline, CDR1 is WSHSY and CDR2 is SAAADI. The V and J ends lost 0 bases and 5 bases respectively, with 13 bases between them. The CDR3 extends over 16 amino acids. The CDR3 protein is CASSESVGGGTGELFF. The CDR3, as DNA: TGCGCCAGCAGTGAGTCGGTCGGAGGAGGTACCGGGGAGCTGTTTTTT.

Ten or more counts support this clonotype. The CDR3 region is CASSLSRDQPQHF. The CDR3 region has the DNA TGTGCCAGCAGTTTGAGCAGGGATCAGCCCCAGCATTTT. The V gene is TRBV12-3 or TRBV12-4, the J gene TRBJ1-5; possible D gene TRBD1, 5 bases. V was shortened by 3 bases and J by 5 bases, with 8 bases between the two germline ends. This CDR3 contains 13 residues.

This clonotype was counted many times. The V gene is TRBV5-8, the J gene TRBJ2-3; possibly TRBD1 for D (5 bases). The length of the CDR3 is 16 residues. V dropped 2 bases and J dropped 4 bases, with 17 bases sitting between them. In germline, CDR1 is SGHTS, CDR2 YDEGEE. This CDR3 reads CASSFVRQPGSDTQYF. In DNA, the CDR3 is TGTGCCAGCAGCTTCGTGCGACAGCCCGGTTCAGATACGCAGTATTTT.